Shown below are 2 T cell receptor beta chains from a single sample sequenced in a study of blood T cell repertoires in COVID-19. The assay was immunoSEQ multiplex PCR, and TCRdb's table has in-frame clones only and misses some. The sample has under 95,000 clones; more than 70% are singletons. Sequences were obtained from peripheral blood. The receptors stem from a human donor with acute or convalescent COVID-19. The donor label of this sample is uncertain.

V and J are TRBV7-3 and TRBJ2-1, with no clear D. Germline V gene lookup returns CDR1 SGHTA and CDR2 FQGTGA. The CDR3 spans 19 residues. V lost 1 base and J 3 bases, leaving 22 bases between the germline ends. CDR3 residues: CASSLRSSVGAPIYNEQFF. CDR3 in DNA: TGTGCCAGCAGCTTAAGATCTTCCGTAGGAGCCCCCATCTACAATGAGCAGTTCTTC.

The chain's CDR3 is CASSGIAGYSPLHF. The CDR3 bases are TGTGCCAGCAGTGGCATAGCTGGGTATTCACCCCTCCACTTT. The chain uses TRBV2 and TRBJ1-6; D gene ambiguous. Germline values: CDR1 SNHLY, CDR2 FYNNEI. This CDR3 comprises 14 residues. V lost 4 bases to trimming and J lost 8 bases, with 12 bases between them.